This T cell receptor (beta chain) appears in the sequencing data of a study of blood T cell repertoires in COVID-19. Study information: There were acute and convalescent COVID-19 samples, and they came from the United States, Italy and Spain. The cDNA or gDNA used as material had been derived from T cells, B-cell-depleted T cells, or PBMCs.

Seattle researchers signed up patients amid active infection and tracked them longitudinally. V was clipped by 2 bases and J by 11 bases; unmatched bases: 14. The CDR3 has 15 amino acids. Germline CDR1 reads SNHLY; CDR2 reads FYNNEI. In the authors' workflow: Estimated nucleated cell counts came from reference gene primer amplification. TCRdb's table, derived via immunoSEQ multiplex PCR, lists solely in-frame clones and lacks some. D and trimming come from the DNA, and the V and J calls and clone size come from that table. The data hold roughly 410,000 clones, with more than 70% observed a single time.

Sequencing was performed on peripheral blood. The TCR was taken from a woman aged 55-69 years with COVID-19, enrolled during active disease. V gene TRBV2 combines with J gene TRBJ1-1; TRBD1 matches 7 bases. The CDR3 sequence is CASSERGTGQLAAFF. CDR3 nucleotides: TGTGCCAGCAGTGAAAGGGGGACGGGACAGCTTGCGGCTTTCTTT.